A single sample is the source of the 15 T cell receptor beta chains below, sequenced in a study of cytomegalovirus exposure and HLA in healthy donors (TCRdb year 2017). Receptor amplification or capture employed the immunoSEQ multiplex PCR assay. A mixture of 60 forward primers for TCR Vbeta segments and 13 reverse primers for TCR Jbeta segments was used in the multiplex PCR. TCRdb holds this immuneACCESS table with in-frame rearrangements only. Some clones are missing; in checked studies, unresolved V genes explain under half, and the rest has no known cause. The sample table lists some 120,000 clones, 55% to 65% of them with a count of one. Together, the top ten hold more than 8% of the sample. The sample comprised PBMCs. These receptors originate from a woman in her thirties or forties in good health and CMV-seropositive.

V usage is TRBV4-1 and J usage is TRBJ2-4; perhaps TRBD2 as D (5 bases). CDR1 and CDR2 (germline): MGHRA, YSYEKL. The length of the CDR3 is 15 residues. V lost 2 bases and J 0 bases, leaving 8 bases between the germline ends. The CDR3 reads CASSQPGIAKNIQYF. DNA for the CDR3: TGCGCCAGCAGCCAACCGGGGATAGCCAAAAACATTCAGTACTTC.

The CDR3 region has the DNA TGTGCCAGCAGTAACAGGGGGCGATACATTCAGTACTTC. The encoded protein is CASSNRGRYIQYF. The chain carries TRBV28 and TRBJ2-4; 9 nucleotides agree with TRBD1. CDR3 length: 13 residues. CDR1 MDHEN and CDR2 SYDVKM come from the germline V gene. J lost 8 bases, V lost 5 bases, and 4 bases had no gene match.

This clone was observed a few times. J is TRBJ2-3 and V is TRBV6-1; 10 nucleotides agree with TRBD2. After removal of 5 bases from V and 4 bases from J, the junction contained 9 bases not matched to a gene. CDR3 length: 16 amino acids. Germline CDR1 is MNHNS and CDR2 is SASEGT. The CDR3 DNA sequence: TGTGCCAGCAGTAAAGAAGCGGGAGGGATAGCAGATACGCAGTATTTT. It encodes CASSKEAGGIADTQYF.

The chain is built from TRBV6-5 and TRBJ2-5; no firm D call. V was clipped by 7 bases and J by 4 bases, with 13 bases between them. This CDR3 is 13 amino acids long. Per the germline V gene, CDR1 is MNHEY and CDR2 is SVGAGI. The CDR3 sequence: CASTQRGRETQYF. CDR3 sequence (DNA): TGTGCCAGCACCCAGAGAGGAAGAGAGACCCAGTACTTC.

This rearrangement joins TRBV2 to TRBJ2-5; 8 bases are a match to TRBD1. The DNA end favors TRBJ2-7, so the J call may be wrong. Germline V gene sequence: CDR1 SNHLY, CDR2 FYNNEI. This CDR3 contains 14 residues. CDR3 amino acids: CASSLRRGPYEQYF. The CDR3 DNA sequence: TGTGCCAGCAGTCTTCGCAGGGGGCCTTACGAGCAGTACTTC.

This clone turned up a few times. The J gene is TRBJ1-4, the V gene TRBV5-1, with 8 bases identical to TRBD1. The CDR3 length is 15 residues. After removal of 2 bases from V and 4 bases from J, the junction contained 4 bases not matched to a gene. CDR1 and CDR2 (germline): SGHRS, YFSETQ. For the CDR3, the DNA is TGCGCCAGCAGCTTAGGGACAGGACATAATGAAAAACTGTTTTTT. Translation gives CASSLGTGHNEKLFF.

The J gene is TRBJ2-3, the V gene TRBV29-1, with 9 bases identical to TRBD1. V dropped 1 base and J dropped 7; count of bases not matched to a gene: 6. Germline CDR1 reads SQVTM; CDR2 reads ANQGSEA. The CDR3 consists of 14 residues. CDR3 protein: CSVEGRQGVNTQYF. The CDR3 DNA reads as TGCAGCGTTGAAGGAAGACAGGGGGTGAATACGCAGTATTTT.

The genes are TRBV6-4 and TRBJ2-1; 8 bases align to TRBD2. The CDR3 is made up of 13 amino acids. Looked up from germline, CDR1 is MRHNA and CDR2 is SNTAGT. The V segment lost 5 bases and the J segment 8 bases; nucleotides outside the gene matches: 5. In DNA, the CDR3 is TGTGCCAGCAGTCAAGCAGCGGGAGATGAGCAGTTCTTC. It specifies CASSQAAGDEQFF.

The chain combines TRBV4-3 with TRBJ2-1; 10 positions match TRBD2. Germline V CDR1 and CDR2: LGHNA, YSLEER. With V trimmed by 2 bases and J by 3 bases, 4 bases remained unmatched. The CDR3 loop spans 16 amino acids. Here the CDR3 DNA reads TGCGCCAGCAGCCAAAAGCGGGAGGGATACTACAATGAGCAGTTCTTC. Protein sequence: CASSQKREGYYNEQFF.

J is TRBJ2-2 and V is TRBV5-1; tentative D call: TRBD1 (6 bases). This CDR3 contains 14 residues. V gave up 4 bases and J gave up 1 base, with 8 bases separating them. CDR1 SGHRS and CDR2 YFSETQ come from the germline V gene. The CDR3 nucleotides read TGCGCCAGCAGCCCGGGACAGAACACCGGGGAGCTGTTTTTT. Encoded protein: CASSPGQNTGELFF.

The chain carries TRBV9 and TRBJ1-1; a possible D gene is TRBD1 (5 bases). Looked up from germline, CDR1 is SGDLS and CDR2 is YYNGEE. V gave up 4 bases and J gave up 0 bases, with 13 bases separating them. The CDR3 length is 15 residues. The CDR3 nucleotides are TGTGCCAGCAGCCCCAGGGATCGGGTGAACACTGAAGCTTTCTTT. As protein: CASSPRDRVNTEAFF.

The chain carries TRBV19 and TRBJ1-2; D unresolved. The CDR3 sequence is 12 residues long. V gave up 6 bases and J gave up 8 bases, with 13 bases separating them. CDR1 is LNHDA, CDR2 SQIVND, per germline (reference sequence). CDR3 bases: TGTGCCAGTAGCCCTTCCCCACAGGGCTACACCTTC. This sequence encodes CASSPSPQGYTF.

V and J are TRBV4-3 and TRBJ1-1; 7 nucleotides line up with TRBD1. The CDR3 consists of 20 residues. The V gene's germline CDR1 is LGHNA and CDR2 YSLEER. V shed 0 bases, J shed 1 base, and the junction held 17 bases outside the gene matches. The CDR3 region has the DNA TGCGCCAGCAGCCAAGAATCCCCTTGGAGGGGGCGAGGCCGGAACACTGAAGCTTTCTTT. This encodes CASSQESPWRGRGRNTEAFF.

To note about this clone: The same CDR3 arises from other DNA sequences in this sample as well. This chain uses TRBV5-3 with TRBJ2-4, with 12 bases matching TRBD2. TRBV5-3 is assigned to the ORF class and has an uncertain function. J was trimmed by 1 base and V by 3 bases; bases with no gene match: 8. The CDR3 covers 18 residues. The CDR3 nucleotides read TGTGCCAGAAGCTGCCTAGCGGGAGGGGATCTGGCCAAAAACATTCAGTACTTC. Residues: CARSCLAGGDLAKNIQYF.

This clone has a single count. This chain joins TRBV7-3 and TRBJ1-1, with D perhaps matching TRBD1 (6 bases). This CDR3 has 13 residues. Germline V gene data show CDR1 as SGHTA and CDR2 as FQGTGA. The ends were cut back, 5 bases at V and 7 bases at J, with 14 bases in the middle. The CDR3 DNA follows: TGTGCCAGCAGCCCTGGGGGGGCCGGTGAAGCTTTCTTT. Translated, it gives CASSPGGAGEAFF. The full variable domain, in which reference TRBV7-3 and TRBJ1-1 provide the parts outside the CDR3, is GAGVSQTPSNKVTEKGKYVELRCDPISGHTALYWYRQSLGQGPEFLIYFQGTGAADDSGLPNDRFFAVRPEGSVSTLKIQRTERGDSAVYLCASSPGGAGEAFFGQGTRLTVV.